This T cell receptor beta chain was profiled in a study of CD8 T cells in ankylosing spondylitis. This clonotype was picked up a small number of times. Its antigen is unknown. Study-level points and caveats: Past research had described some motif variants in reactive arthritis synovial fluid and blood. The disease-linked clones had a CD8+ phenotype and low blood frequencies. Several highly homologous variants made up a TCR beta motif, and this motif appeared characteristic of ankylosing spondylitis blood.

Via MiXCR, TCRdb re-called the 5' RACE reads, giving one row per CDR3 protein. The profile shows about 540,000 distinct CDR3 sequences, 10% to 15% of them singletons. The sample taken for sequencing was blood, either unsorted or a sorted T cell fraction (not recorded which). This clonotype was sampled from a male donor with ankylosing spondylitis.

The CDR3 DNA is TGCGCCAGCGATCCTAGCGGGAGAAGGGAGCAGTTCTTC. Translating gives CASDPSGRREQFF. The chain is built from TRBV10-2 and TRBJ2-1, with 10 bases lining up with TRBD2. Trimming removed 8 bases from V and 10 bases from J; junction bases left unmatched: 8. In germline, CDR1 is WSHSY, CDR2 SAAADI. The CDR3 runs to 13 residues.